This TCR beta chain emerged from a study of cytomegalovirus exposure and HLA in healthy donors. Study details: An earlier analysis found some 100 million unique TCR beta sequences from about 179 million T cells. Broader study findings: The study found most TCR sequences rare, yet found some public TCRs in many donors. Associated with HLA alleles at 0.05 false discovery rate in a later analysis were some 16,000 TCR beta sequences. One variant, a missense change in DCLRE1C, was linked in a later analysis to TCR beta V- and J-gene trimming.

Concerning this clone: Its cognate antigen is unknown.

With 0 bases removed from V and 0 bases from J, the gap between germline ends came to 11 bases. The CDR3 runs to 16 residues. Germline loops: CDR1 MRHNA, CDR2 SNTAGT. The PCR ran on 60 Vbeta and 13 Jbeta primers. The table came from immunoSEQ multiplex PCR; TCRdb's copy has only in-frame clones and leaves some out. The repertoire has more than 150,000 clones, 65% to 85% of them found once; the top ten carry 1.5% to 1.7%. Sequencing was performed on PBMCs. The chain combines TRBV6-4 with TRBJ2-5; a weak D match, TRBD2 (7 bases). This TCR derives from a woman under 30 in good health and CMV-seronegative. The DNA of the CDR3 is TGTGCCAGCAGTGACTCTGGCGGGGGCCACCAAGAGACCCAGTACTTC. Amino acid sequence: CASSDSGGGHQETQYF.